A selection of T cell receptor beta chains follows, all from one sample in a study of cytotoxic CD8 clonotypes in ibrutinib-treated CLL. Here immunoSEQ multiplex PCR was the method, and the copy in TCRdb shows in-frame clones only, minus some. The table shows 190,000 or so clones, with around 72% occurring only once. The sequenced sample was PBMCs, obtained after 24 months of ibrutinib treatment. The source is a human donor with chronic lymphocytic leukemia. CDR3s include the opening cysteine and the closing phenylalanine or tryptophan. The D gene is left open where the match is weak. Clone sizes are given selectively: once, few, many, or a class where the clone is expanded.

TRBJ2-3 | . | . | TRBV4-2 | CASSRLSSWSPTDTQYF | TGTGCCAGCAGCCGTTTAAGTTCCTGGTCCCCCACAGATACGCAGTATTTT
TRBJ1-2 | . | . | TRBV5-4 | CASSLDSYGYTF | TGTGCCAGCAGCCTAGACAGTTATGGCTACACCTTC
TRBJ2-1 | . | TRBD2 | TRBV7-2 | CASSGSGAYNEQFF | TGTGCCAGCAGCGGTAGCGGGGCCTACAATGAGCAGTTCTTC
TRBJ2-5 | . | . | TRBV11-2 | CASSLDFISLVSGLRETQYF | TGTGCCAGCAGCTTAGATTTTATATCTTTGGTTAGCGGTCTTAGGGAGACCCAGTACTTC
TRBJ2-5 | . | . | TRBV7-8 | CASSSLGLQETQYF | TGTGCCAGCAGCTCTCTAGGACTTCAAGAGACCCAGTACTTC
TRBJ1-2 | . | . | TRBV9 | CASSVEPLAGGYTF | TGTGCCAGCAGCGTAGAGCCCTTAGCAGGGGGCTACACCTTC
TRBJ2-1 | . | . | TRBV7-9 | CASSSWDGEFF | TGTGCCAGCAGTAGTTGGGATGGGGAGTTCTTC
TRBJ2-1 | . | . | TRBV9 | CASSVGPNEQFF | TGTGCCAGCAGCGTAGGCCCCAATGAGCAGTTCTTC
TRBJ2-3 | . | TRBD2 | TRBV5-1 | CASSLSGLAASTDTQYF | TGCGCCAGCAGCTTGTCAGGACTAGCGGCAAGCACAGATACGCAGTATTTT
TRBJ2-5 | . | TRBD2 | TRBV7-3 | CASSLLGQREGQETQYF | TGTGCCAGCAGCTTATTGGGCCAGCGGGAGGGCCAAGAGACCCAGTACTTC
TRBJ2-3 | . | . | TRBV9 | CASSPHGTGVVSDTQYF | TGTGCCAGCAGCCCTCACGGGACGGGAGTCGTTTCAGATACGCAGTATTTT
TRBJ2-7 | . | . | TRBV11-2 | CASSLGPAVDEQYF | TGTGCCAGCAGCTTAGGTCCAGCCGTAGACGAGCAGTACTTC
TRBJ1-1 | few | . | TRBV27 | CASSALDFSATEAFF | TGTGCCAGCAGTGCCCTCGATTTTTCGGCAACTGAAGCTTTCTTT
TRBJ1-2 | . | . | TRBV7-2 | CASSLRATYYGYTF | TGTGCCAGCAGCTTAAGGGCAACCTACTATGGCTACACCTTC
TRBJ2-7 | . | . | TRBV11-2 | CASSLVRASYEQYF | TGTGCCAGCAGCTTAGTACGGGCCTCCTACGAGCAGTACTTC
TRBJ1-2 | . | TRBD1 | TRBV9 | CASRDRDSGGYTF | TGTGCCAGCAGAGACAGGGATAGTGGCGGCTACACCTTC
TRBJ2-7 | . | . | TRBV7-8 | CASSLGRRVSYEQYF | TGTGCCAGCAGCTTAGGGCGAAGAGTCTCCTACGAGCAGTACTTC
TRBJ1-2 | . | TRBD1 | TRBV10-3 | CAIQGVGYTF | TGTGCCATCCAGGGGGTTGGCTACACCTTC
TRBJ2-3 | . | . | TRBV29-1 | CSVEGRLATDTQYF | TGCAGCGTTGAAGGCAGGCTAGCGACAGATACGCAGTATTTT
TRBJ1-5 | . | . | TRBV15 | CATSRDYQPQHF | TGTGCCACCAGCAGAGATTATCAGCCCCAGCATTTT
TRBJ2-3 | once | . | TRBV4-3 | CASSFQRTSTDTQYF | TGCGCCAGCAGCTTCCAGCGGACTAGCACAGATACGCAGTATTTT
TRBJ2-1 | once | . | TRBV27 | CASTGHNNEQFF | TGTGCCAGCACGGGACATAACAATGAGCAGTTCTTC
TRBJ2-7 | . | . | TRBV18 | CASSPPVQDEQYF | TGTGCCAGCTCACCACCCGTACAGGACGAGCAGTACTTC
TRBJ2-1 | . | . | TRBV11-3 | CASSFDRNSYNEQFF | TGTGCCAGCAGCTTCGACAGAAACTCCTACAATGAGCAGTTCTTC
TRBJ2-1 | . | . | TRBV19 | CASSMVYNEQFF | TGTGCCAGTAGTATGGTATACAATGAGCAGTTCTTC
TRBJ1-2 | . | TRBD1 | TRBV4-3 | CASSQGMATGGSYGYTF | TGCGCCAGCAGCCAAGGAATGGCGACAGGGGGCAGCTATGGCTACACCTTC
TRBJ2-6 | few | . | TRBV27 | CASSLRGSGANVLTF | TGTGCCAGCAGTTTACGGGGGTCTGGGGCCAACGTCCTGACTTTC
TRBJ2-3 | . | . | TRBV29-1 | CSVTQALGDTQYF | TGCAGCGTTACACAGGCCCTCGGGGATACGCAGTATTTT
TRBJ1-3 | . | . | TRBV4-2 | CASSQVPGAEAGNTIYF | TGTGCCAGCAGCCAAGTTCCAGGCGCTGAGGCTGGAAACACCATATATTTT
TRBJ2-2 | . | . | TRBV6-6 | CASSYPSESTGELFF | TGTGCCAGCAGTTACCCTAGCGAGAGCACCGGGGAGCTGTTTTTT
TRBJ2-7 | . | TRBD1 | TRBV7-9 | CASSGPGTELAYEQYF | TGTGCCAGCAGCGGACCCGGGACAGAGCTAGCCTACGAGCAGTACTTC
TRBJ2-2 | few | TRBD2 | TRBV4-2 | CASSQEASGRRTGELFF | TGTGCCAGCAGCCAAGAAGCTAGCGGGAGACGTACCGGGGAGCTGTTTTTT
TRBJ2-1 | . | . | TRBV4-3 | CASSQGLVTLPHEQFF | TGCGCCAGCAGCCAAGGTCTAGTTACTCTTCCCCATGAGCAGTTCTTC
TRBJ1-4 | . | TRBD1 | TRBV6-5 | CATNDHPGGRGKLFF | TGTGCCACGAACGACCACCCAGGGGGCCGGGGAAAACTGTTTTTT
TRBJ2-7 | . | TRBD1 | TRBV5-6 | CARKGQGTYEQYF | TGTGCCAGGAAGGGACAGGGCACCTACGAGCAGTACTTC
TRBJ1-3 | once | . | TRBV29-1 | CSGRSSSGNTIYF | TGCAGCGGGAGGTCCAGCTCTGGAAACACCATATATTTT
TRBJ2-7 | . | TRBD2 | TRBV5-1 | CASSTGLAVLYEQYF | TGCGCCAGCAGCACCGGACTAGCGGTTCTCTACGAGCAGTACTTC
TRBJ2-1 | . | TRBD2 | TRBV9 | CASSLGGAGGRNEQFF | TGTGCCAGCAGCTTGGGCGGGGCGGGAGGTAGGAATGAGCAGTTCTTC
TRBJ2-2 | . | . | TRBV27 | CASSSGPNTGELFF | TGTGCCAGCAGTTCCGGGCCGAACACCGGGGAGCTGTTTTTT
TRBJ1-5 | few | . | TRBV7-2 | CASSLVAADPSNQPQHF | TGTGCCAGCAGCTTAGTTGCGGCAGATCCGAGCAATCAGCCCCAGCATTTT
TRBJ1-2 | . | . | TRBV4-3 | CASSQERETVHYGYGYTF | TGCGCCAGCAGCCAAGAAAGAGAGACAGTACATTATGGCTATGGCTACACCTTC
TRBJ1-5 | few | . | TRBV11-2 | CASSLWGTDQPQHF | TGTGCCAGCAGCTTATGGGGGACGGATCAGCCCCAGCATTTT